This is a list of T cell receptor beta chains from one sample in a study of early T cells in non-severe SARS-CoV-2 infection. Using its own MiXCR run on the 5' RACE reads, TCRdb lists one record per CDR3 protein. There are about 33,000 distinct CDR3 sequences in the sample; around 5% occur only once, and 13% to 15% lies in the top ten. Sequenced sample: whole blood. All receptors derive from an adult who was a healthcare worker with PCR-confirmed SARS-CoV-2 infection or an uninfected control (not recorded which). The CDR3 runs from the conserved cysteine through the conserved F or W. Each record gives: CDR3 protein, CDR3 DNA, D gene, clone size, V gene, J gene. A D gene is named only where the DNA matches it firmly. Only part of the rows carry a size: once, few, many, or a class if the clone is expanded.

CDR3 protein: CASSRSPGGPTYEQYF
CDR3 DNA: TGTGCCAGCAGCCGATCCCCCGGGGGTCCTACCTACGAGCAGTACTTC
D gene: .
clone size: many
V gene: TRBV3-1
J gene: TRBJ2-7

CDR3 protein: CASSLDTASGGTDTQYF
CDR3 DNA: TGTGCCAGCAGCTTAGATACTGCTAGCGGGGGGACAGATACGCAGTATTTT
D gene: TRBD2
clone size: many
V gene: TRBV7-8
J gene: TRBJ2-3

CDR3 protein: CASTGANWNTEAFF
CDR3 DNA: TGTGCCAGCACCGGCGCCAATTGGAACACTGAAGCTTTCTTT
D gene: .
clone size: .
V gene: TRBV6-2/TRBV6-3
J gene: TRBJ1-1

CDR3 protein: CASGRTDIGEQYF
CDR3 DNA: TGTGCCAGTGGCCGGACAGACATCGGAGAGCAGTACTTC
D gene: .
clone size: few
V gene: TRBV19
J gene: TRBJ2-7

CDR3 protein: CASSQGPYEQYF
CDR3 DNA: TGTGCCAGCAGCCAAGGCCCCTACGAGCAGTACTTC
D gene: .
clone size: many
V gene: TRBV3-1
J gene: TRBJ2-7

CDR3 protein: CASLRGSYEQYF
CDR3 DNA: TGTGCCAGCCTCAGGGGCTCCTACGAGCAGTACTTC
D gene: .
clone size: few
V gene: TRBV27
J gene: TRBJ2-7

CDR3 protein: CALGITGELFF
CDR3 DNA: TGCGCCCTAGGGATCACCGGGGAGCTGTTTTTT
D gene: .
clone size: many
V gene: TRBV10-1
J gene: TRBJ2-2

CDR3 protein: CASSSSTGITDTQYF
CDR3 DNA: TGTGCCAGCAGCTCATCAACAGGAATCACAGATACGCAGTATTTT
D gene: .
clone size: .
V gene: TRBV11-3
J gene: TRBJ2-3

CDR3 protein: CASSPRVLAGGPGNEQFF
CDR3 DNA: TGTGCCAGCTCACCACGAGTGCTAGCGGGGGGGCCGGGAAATGAGCAGTTCTTC
D gene: TRBD2
clone size: few
V gene: TRBV18
J gene: TRBJ2-1

CDR3 protein: CATSEEGVVYTF
CDR3 DNA: TGTGCCACCAGTGAGGAAGGAGTGGTTTACACCTTC
D gene: .
clone size: many
V gene: TRBV24-1
J gene: TRBJ1-2

CDR3 protein: CASSLMGNEQFF
CDR3 DNA: TGTGCCAGCAGCTTAATGGGCAATGAGCAGTTCTTC
D gene: .
clone size: many
V gene: TRBV7-8
J gene: TRBJ2-1

CDR3 protein: CASSQGFEAFF
CDR3 DNA: TGTGCCAGCAGTCAGGGTTTTGAAGCTTTCTTT
D gene: .
clone size: many
V gene: TRBV6-2/TRBV6-3
J gene: TRBJ1-1

CDR3 protein: CASSSAGNQPQHF
CDR3 DNA: TGTGCCAGCAGTTCCGCAGGCAATCAGCCCCAGCATTTT
D gene: .
clone size: many
V gene: TRBV12-3/TRBV12-4
J gene: TRBJ1-5

CDR3 protein: CASSLVSGTEAFF
CDR3 DNA: TGCGCCAGCAGCTTGGTCTCGGGCACTGAAGCTTTCTTT
D gene: .
clone size: few
V gene: TRBV5-1
J gene: TRBJ1-1

CDR3 protein: CSARGPGGTEAFF
CDR3 DNA: TGCAGTGCTAGAGGACCGGGAGGGACTGAAGCTTTCTTT
D gene: .
clone size: many
V gene: TRBV20-1
J gene: TRBJ1-1

CDR3 protein: CASSLVGGGEKLFF
CDR3 DNA: TGTGCCAGCAGCCTCGTGGGGGGAGGTGAAAAACTGTTTTTT
D gene: .
clone size: many
V gene: TRBV7-9
J gene: TRBJ1-4

CDR3 protein: CASSPRGGGTEAFF
CDR3 DNA: TGTGCCAGCAGCCCCCGAGGGGGGGGCACTGAAGCTTTCTTT
D gene: .
clone size: .
V gene: TRBV14
J gene: TRBJ1-1

CDR3 protein: CSALLTDTQYF
CDR3 DNA: TGCAGTGCACTACTCACAGATACGCAGTATTTT
D gene: .
clone size: many
V gene: TRBV20-1
J gene: TRBJ2-3

CDR3 protein: CASSLETGGIEQYF
CDR3 DNA: TGTGCCAGCAGCTTAGAAACAGGGGGAATCGAGCAGTACTTC
D gene: TRBD1
clone size: many
V gene: TRBV7-8
J gene: TRBJ2-7

CDR3 protein: CASSDGGSYNSPLHF
CDR3 DNA: TGTGCCAGCAGTGATGGGGGCTCCTATAATTCACCCCTCCACTTT
D gene: .
clone size: .
V gene: TRBV2
J gene: TRBJ1-6

CDR3 protein: CASTVTFMNTEAFF
CDR3 DNA: TGTGCCAGCACCGTGACATTCATGAACACTGAAGCTTTCTTT
D gene: .
clone size: many
V gene: TRBV6-1
J gene: TRBJ1-1

CDR3 protein: CASTHPGSYNEQFF
CDR3 DNA: TGCGCCAGCACCCATCCAGGGAGTTACAATGAGCAGTTCTTC
D gene: .
clone size: .
V gene: TRBV5-1
J gene: TRBJ2-1

CDR3 protein: CASSQRTANTEAFF
CDR3 DNA: TGTGCCAGCAGCCAAAGGACAGCGAACACTGAAGCTTTCTTT
D gene: .
clone size: many
V gene: TRBV3-1
J gene: TRBJ1-1

CDR3 protein: CASSPSPNSYNEQFF
CDR3 DNA: TGTGCCAGCAGCCCCAGCCCTAACTCCTACAATGAGCAGTTCTTC
D gene: .
clone size: many
V gene: TRBV6-2/TRBV6-3
J gene: TRBJ2-1

CDR3 protein: CASSLRTQFGPGELFF
CDR3 DNA: TGTGCCAGCAGCTTAAGGACCCAATTCGGTCCCGGGGAGCTGTTTTTT
D gene: .
clone size: few
V gene: TRBV7-3
J gene: TRBJ2-2

CDR3 protein: CASSDQGIGEQFF
CDR3 DNA: TGTGCCAGCAGTGACCAGGGGATCGGTGAGCAGTTCTTC
D gene: .
clone size: few
V gene: TRBV2
J gene: TRBJ2-1

CDR3 protein: CASSTYTDTQYF
CDR3 DNA: TGTGCCAGCAGCACCTACACAGATACGCAGTATTTT
D gene: .
clone size: few
V gene: TRBV7-6
J gene: TRBJ2-3

CDR3 protein: CRPSGGDGYTF
CDR3 DNA: TGCAGGCCGTCGGGCGGGGATGGCTACACCTTC
D gene: .
clone size: many
V gene: TRBV20-1
J gene: TRBJ1-2

CDR3 protein: CASGEGQGIYGYTF
CDR3 DNA: TGTGCCAGCGGAGAGGGACAAGGGATCTATGGCTACACCTTC
D gene: .
clone size: many
V gene: TRBV28
J gene: TRBJ1-2

CDR3 protein: CASSKQGLPQETQYF
CDR3 DNA: TGTGCCAGCAGTAAACAGGGCTTACCCCAAGAGACCCAGTACTTC
D gene: .
clone size: many
V gene: TRBV12-3/TRBV12-4
J gene: TRBJ2-5

CDR3 protein: CASSYSVLPPPQHF
CDR3 DNA: TGTGCCAGCAGTTACTCGGTCCTTCCCCCGCCCCAGCATTTT
D gene: .
clone size: many
V gene: TRBV6-6
J gene: TRBJ1-5